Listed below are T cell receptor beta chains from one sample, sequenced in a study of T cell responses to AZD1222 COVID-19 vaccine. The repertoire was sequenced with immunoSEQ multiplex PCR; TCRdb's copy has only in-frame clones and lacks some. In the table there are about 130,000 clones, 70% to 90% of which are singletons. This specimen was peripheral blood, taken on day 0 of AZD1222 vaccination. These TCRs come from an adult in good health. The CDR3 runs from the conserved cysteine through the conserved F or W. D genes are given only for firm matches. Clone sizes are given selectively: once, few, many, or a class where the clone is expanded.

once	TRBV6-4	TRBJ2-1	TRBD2	TGTGCCAGCAGTGACCCGGGGGGGGCTGGTGAGCAGTTCTTC	CASSDPGGAGEQFF
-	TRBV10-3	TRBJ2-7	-	TGTGCCATCAGTGAGTCGAGCAAGCGGAACGCCTACGAGCAGTACTTC	CAISESSKRNAYEQYF
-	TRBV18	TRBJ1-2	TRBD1	TGTGCCAGCTCACTAACAGGGGATGGCTACACCTTC	CASSLTGDGYTF
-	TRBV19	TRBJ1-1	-	TGTGCCAGTAGTCCTTACCGGGACGGCACTGAAGCTTTCTTT	CASSPYRDGTEAFF
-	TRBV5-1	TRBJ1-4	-	TGCGCCAGCAGCTTGGATGGCCGGATTGAAAAACTGTTTTTT	CASSLDGRIEKLFF
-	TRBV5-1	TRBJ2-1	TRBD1	TGCGCCAGCGGGACAGACAATGAGCAGTTCTTC	CASGTDNEQFF
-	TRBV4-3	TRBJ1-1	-	TGCGCCAGCAGCCAATACGGGGCCTTGAACACTGAAGCTTTCTTT	CASSQYGALNTEAFF
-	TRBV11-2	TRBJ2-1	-	TGTGCCAGCAGCCGACAGCATACAACCGACAATGAGCAGTTCTTC	CASSRQHTTDNEQFF
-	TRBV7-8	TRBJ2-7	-	TGTGCCAGCAGCTTAGCGGCAGGGGTCTCCTACGAGCAGTACTTC	CASSLAAGVSYEQYF
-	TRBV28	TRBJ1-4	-	TGTGCCTGGGGGGGTTTTCATGAAAAACTGTTTTTT	CAWGGFHEKLFF
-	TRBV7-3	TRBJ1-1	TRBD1	TGTGCCAGCAGCGCAGGACAGGCGAACACTGAAGCTTTCTTT	CASSAGQANTEAFF
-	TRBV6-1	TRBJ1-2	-	TGTGCCAGCAGTGATTTGACAGGCCCCAACTATGGCTACACCTTC	CASSDLTGPNYGYTF
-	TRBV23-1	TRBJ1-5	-	TGCGCCAGCAGTCAACCGAGGACACTTCTCGGGCCCTTGGATCAGCCCCAGCATTTT	CASSQPRTLLGPLDQPQHF
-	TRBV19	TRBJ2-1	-	TGTGCCAGTACCCCAACCCCAGGACAGAACAATGAGCAGTTCTTC	CASTPTPGQNNEQFF
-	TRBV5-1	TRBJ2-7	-	TGCGCCAGCAGCTCGGGCCCCGCCAACGAGCAGTACTTC	CASSSGPANEQYF
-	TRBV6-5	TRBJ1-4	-	TGTGCCAGCAATTCGTATGGGTCTAATGAAAAACTGTTTTTT	CASNSYGSNEKLFF
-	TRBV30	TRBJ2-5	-	TGTGCCTGGAGTGTAAACAGGGCCGAGACCCAGTACTTC	CAWSVNRAETQYF
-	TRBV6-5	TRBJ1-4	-	TGTGCCAGCAGTTACTCGGGCAGGTGGGATGAAAAACTGTTTTTT	CASSYSGRWDEKLFF
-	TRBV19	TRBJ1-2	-	TGTGCCAGTAGTAGGGGCAGGGTGACTAACTATGGCTACACCTTC	CASSRGRVTNYGYTF
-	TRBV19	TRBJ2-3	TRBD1	TGTGCCAGTAGTACGGGACAGAGCACAGATACGCAGTATTTT	CASSTGQSTDTQYF
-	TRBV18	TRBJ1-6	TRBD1	TGTGCCAGCTCACCATTCTCGGGACAGGTCCTTAATTCACCCCTCCACTTT	CASSPFSGQVLNSPLHF
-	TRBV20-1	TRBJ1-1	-	TGCAGTGCTAGTGGTCAAGCGCGGCGGGAAGCTTTCTTT	CSASGQARREAFF
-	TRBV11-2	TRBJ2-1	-	TGTGCCAGCAGCTTAGAACTAGACGTTTACAATGAGCAGTTCTTC	CASSLELDVYNEQFF
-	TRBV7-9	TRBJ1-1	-	TGTGCCAGCAGACCAGGGACTGACACTGAAGCTTTCTTT	CASRPGTDTEAFF
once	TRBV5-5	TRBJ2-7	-	TGTGCCAGCAGCCAAGGGGACCGGGAGAGGGTTCGGTACTTC	CASSQGDRERVRYF
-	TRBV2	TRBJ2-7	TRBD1	TGTGCCAGCAGGGACAGGGGATTAACCTACGAGCAGTACTTC	CASRDRGLTYEQYF
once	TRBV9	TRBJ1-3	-	TGTGCCAGCAGCGCCGGGGGGCCTGGAAACACCATATATTTT	CASSAGGPGNTIYF
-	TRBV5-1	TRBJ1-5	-	TGCGCCAGCAGCTTGGCGGCAGATCAACAGCCCCAGCATTTT	CASSLAADQQPQHF
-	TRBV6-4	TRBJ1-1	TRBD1	TGTGCCAGCAGTAGGGACAGGGGGCGAGACACTGAAGCTTTCTTT	CASSRDRGRDTEAFF
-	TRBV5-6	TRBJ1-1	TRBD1	TGTGCCAGCAGCAGCCGGACAGGCTACACTGAAGCTTTCTTT	CASSSRTGYTEAFF
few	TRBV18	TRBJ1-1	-	TGTGCCAGCTCACCTCTACCACTTACGACGGCGAATGAAGCTTTCTTT	CASSPLPLTTANEAFF
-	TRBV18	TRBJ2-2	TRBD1	TGTGCCAGCTCACCCGCGACAGGGACCGGGGAGCTGTTTTTT	CASSPATGTGELFF
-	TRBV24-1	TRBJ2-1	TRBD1	TGTGCCACCAGTGACCCCGGACAGGGGGTTTCGAATGAGCAGTTCTTC	CATSDPGQGVSNEQFF
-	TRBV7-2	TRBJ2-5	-	TGTGCCAGCAGCTTAGGGGTTGGGGAGACCCAGTACTTC	CASSLGVGETQYF
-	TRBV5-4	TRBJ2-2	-	TGTGCCAGCAGCCGGACTCCATCCCGGGACAACGCGAACACCGGGGAGCTGTTTTTT	CASSRTPSRDNANTGELFF
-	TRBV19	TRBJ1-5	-	TGTGCCAGTAGCAAGAATACCGGGACAAAGGTCAATCAGCCCCAGCATTTT	CASSKNTGTKVNQPQHF
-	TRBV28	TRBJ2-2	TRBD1	TGTGCCAGCCGGGACAGGAAACGCGGGGAGCTGTTTTTT	CASRDRKRGELFF
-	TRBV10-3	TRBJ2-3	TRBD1	TGTGCCATCAGGGTCGGACAGGGGAGCACAGATACGCAGTATTTT	CAIRVGQGSTDTQYF
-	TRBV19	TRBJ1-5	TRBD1	TGTGCCAGTAGTAACAACAGGGGTTATAGCAATCAGCCCCAGCATTTT	CASSNNRGYSNQPQHF
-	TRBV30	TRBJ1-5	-	TGTGCCTGGAGTGAGGAGCGGGGGGCGCGTTTAGGTCAGCCCCAGCATTTT	CAWSEERGARLGQPQHF